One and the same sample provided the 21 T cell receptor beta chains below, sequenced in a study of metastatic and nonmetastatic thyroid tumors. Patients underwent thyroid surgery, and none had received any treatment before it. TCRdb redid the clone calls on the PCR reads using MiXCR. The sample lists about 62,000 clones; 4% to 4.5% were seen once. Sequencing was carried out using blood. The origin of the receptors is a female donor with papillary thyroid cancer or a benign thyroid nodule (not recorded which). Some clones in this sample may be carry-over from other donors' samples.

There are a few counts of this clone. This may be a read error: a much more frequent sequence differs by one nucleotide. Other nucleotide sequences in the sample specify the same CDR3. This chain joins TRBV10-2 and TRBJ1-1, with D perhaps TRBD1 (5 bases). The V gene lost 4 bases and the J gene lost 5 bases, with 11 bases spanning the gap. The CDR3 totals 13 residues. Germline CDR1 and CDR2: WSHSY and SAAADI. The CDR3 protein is CASSAQGGTEAFF. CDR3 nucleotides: TGCGCCAGCAGTGCCCAGGGTGGGACTGAAGCTTTCTTT.

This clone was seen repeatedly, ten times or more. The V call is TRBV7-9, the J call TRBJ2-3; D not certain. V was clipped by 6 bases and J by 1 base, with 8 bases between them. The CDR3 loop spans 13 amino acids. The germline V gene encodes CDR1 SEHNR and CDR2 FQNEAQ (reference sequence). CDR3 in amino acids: CASSPSGTDTQYF. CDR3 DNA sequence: TGTGCCAGCAGTCCATCGGGCACAGATACGCAGTATTTT.

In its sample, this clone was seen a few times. CDR3 bases: TGCGCCAGCAGCATCGAGGATGGGCGTCAAGAGACCCAGTACTTC. Translated, it gives CASSIEDGRQETQYF. This sequence joins TRBV5-1 and TRBJ2-5, with D unresolved. The CDR3 length is 15 residues. V gave up 4 bases and J gave up 2 bases, with 15 bases separating them. The V gene's germline CDR1 is SGHRS and CDR2 YFSETQ.

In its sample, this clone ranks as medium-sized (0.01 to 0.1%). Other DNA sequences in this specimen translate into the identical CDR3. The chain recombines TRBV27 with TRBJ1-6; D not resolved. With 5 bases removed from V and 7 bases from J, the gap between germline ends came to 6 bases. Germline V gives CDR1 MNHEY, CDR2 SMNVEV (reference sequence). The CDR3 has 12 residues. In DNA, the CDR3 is TGTGCCAGCAGTCCCCGGAATTCACCCCTCCACTTT. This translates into CASSPRNSPLHF.

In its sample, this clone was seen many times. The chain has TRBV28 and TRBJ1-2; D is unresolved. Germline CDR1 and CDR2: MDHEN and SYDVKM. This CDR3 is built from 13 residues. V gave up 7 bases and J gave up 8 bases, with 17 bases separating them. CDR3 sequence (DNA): TGTGCCAGCACCTTGGACCTCTTGAGGGGCTACACCTTC. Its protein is CASTLDLLRGYTF.

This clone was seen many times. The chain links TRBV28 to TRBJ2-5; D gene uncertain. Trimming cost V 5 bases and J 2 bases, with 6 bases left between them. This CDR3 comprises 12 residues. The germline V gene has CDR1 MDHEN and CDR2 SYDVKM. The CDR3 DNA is TGTGCCAGCAGTCCGACTCAAGAGACCCAGTACTTC. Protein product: CASSPTQETQYF.

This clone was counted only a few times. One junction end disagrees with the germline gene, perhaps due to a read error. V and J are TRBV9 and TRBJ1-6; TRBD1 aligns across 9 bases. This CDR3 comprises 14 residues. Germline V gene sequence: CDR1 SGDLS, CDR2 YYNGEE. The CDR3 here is CAGSVQGAASPLHF. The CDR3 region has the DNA TGTGCCGGCAGCGTACAGGGGGCAGCATCACCCCTCCACTTT.

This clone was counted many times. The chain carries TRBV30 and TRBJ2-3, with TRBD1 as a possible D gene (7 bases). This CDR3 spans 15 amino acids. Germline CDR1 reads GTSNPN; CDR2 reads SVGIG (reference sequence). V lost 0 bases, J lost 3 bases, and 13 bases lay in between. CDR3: CAWSVRGVRTDTQYF. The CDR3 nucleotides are TGTGCCTGGAGTGTCAGGGGGGTAAGGACAGATACGCAGTATTTT.

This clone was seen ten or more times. CDR3 in amino acids: CASRPGGGREKLFF. CDR3 sequence (DNA): TGTGCCAGCAGGCCAGGGGGCGGCCGTGAAAAACTGTTTTTT. The chain links TRBV3-1 to TRBJ1-4, with 8 bases fitting TRBD1. Germline V gives CDR1 LGHDT, CDR2 YNNKEL (reference sequence). CDR3 length: 14 amino acids. V gave up 6 bases and J gave up 7 bases; unmatched junction bases: 7.

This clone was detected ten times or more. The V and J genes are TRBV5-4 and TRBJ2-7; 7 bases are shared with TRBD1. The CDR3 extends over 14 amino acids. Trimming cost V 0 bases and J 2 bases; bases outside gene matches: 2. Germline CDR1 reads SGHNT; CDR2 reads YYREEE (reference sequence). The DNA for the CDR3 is TGTGCCAGCAGCTTGGTAGGGGGCCCCTACGAGCAGTACTTC. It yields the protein CASSLVGGPYEQYF.

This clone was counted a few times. The CDR3 DNA sequence: TGTGCCAGCAGTTCCCGTACCCACAATCAGCCCCAGCATTTT. This translates into CASSSRTHNQPQHF. The chain uses TRBV27 and TRBJ1-5, with unresolved D. This CDR3 comprises 14 residues. Germline-derived CDR1 and CDR2 are MNHEY and SMNVEV (reference sequence). V was clipped by 4 bases and J by 3 bases, with 10 bases between them.

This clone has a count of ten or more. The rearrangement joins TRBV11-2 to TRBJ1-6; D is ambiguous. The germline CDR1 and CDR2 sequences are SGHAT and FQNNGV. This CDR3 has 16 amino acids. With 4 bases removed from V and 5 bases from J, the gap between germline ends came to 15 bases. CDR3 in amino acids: CASSSPSGRDNSPLHF. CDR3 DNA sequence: TGTGCCAGCAGCTCCCCCTCGGGGAGAGATAATTCACCCCTCCACTTT.

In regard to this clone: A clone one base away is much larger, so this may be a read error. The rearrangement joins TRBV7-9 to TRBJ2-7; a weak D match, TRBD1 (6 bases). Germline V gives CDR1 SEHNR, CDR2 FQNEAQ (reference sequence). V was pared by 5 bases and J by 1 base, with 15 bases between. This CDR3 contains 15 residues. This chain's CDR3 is CASSLGHGASYEQYF. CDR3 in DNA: TGTGCCAGCAGCCTGGGACATGGGGCGTCCTACGAGCAGTACTTC. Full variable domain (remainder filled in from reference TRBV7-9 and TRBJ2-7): DTGVSQNPRHKITKRGQNVTFRCDPISEHNRLYWYRQTLGQGPEFLTYFQNEAQLEKSRLLSDRFSAERPKGSFSTLEIQRTEQGDSAMYLCASSLGHGASYEQYFGPGTRLTVT.

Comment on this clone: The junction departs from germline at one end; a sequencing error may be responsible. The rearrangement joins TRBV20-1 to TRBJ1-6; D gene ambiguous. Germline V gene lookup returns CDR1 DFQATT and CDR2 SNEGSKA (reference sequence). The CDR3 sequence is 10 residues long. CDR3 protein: CRASNSPLHF. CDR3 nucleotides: TGCAGGGCTAGTAATTCACCCCTCCACTTT.

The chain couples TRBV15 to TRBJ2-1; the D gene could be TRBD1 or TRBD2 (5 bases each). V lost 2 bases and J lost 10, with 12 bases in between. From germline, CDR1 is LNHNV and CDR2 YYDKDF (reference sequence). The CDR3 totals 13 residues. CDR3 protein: CATSRPGTEEQFF. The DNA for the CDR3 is TGTGCCACCAGCAGACCAGGGACGGAGGAGCAGTTCTTC.

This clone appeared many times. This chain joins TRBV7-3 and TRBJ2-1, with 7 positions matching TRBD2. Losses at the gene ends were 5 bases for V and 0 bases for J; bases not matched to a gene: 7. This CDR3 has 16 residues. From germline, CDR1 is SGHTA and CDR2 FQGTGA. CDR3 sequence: CASSPRSGASYNEQFF. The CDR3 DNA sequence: TGTGCCAGCAGCCCAAGAAGCGGGGCCTCCTACAATGAGCAGTTCTTC.

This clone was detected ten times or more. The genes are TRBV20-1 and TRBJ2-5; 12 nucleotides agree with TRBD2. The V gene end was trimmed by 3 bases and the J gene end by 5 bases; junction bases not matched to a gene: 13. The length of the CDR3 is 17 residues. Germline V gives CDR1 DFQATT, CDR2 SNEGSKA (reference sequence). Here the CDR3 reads CSASPSGRAWFRETQYF. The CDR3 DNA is TGCAGTGCTAGTCCTAGCGGGAGGGCCTGGTTCCGGGAGACCCAGTACTTC.

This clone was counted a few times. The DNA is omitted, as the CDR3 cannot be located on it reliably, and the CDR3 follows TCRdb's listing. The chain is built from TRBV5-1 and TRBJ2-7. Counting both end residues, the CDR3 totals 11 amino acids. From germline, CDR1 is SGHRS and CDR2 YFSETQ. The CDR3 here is CASILEYEQYF.

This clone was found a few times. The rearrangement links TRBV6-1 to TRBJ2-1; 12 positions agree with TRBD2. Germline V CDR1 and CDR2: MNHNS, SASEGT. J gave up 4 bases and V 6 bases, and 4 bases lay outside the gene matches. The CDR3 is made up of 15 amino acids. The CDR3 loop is CASSLGLAGYNEQFF. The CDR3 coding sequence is TGTGCCAGCAGCCTCGGACTAGCGGGGTACAATGAGCAGTTCTTC.

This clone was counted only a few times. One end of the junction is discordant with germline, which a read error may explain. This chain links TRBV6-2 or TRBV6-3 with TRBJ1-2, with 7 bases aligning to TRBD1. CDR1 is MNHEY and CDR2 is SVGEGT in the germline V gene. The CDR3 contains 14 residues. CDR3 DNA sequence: TGTGTCAGCAGTCCGGGCTGGACAGGCGATGGCTACACCTTC. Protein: CVSSPGWTGDGYTF.

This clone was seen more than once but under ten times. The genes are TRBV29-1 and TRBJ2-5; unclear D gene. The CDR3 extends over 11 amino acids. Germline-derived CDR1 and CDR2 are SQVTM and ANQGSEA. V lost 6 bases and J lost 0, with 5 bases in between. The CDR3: CSVKYQETQYF. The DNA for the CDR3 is TGCAGCGTAAAGTACCAAGAGACCCAGTACTTC.